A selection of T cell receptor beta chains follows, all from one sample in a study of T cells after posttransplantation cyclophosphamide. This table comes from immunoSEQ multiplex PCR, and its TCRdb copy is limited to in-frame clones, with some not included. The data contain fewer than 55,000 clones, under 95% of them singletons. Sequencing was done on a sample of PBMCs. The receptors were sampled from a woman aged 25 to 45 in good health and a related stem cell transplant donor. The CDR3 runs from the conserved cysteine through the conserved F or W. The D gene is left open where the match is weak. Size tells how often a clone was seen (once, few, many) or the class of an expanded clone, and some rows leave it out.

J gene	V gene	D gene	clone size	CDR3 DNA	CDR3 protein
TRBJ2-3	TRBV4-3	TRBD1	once	TGCGCCAGCAGCCAAGTTATATCGGGACAGGGGGCCACAGATACGCAGTATTTT	CASSQVISGQGATDTQYF
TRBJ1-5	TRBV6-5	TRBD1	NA	TGTGCCAGCAGTGTGGACAGGGATCAGCCCCAGCATTTT	CASSVDRDQPQHF
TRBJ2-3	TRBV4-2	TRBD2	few	TGTGCCAGCAGCCAATTGGTAGCGGGGGGCATCGGGGCAGATACGCAGTATTTT	CASSQLVAGGIGADTQYF
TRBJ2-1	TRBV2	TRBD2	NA	TGTGCCGGTCGCGCGGGGGGGGATTACAATGAGCAGTTCTTC	CAGRAGGDYNEQFF
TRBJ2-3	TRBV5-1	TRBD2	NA	TGCGCCAGCAGCTCTAAGCGGGATGGCGGAGATACGCAGTATTTT	CASSSKRDGGDTQYF
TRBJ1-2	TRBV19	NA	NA	TGTGCCACCACTCGGGCAGGGGATGATGGCTACACCTTC	CATTRAGDDGYTF
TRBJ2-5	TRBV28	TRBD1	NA	TGTGCCAGCAGTGGGACAGGGATTGCCCAAGAGACCCAGTACTTC	CASSGTGIAQETQYF
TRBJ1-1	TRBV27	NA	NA	TGTGCCAGCAGTATTAGCTCGAACACTGAAGCTTTCTTT	CASSISSNTEAFF
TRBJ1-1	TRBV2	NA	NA	TGTGCCAGCAGTGATGGGGGCAACACTGAAGCTTTCTTT	CASSDGGNTEAFF
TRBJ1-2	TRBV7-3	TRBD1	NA	TGTGCCAGCAGCCAAACAGGGGGTGGAGGCTACACCTTC	CASSQTGGGGYTF
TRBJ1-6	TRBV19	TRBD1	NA	TGTGCCAGTAGGGGGACGACAGGGGGCGGTGGAAGCTCCTATAATTCACCCCTCCACTTT	CASRGTTGGGGSSYNSPLHF
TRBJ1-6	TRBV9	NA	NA	TGTGCCAGCAGCGTAGAGCAGGGTCAGAATTCACCCCTCCACTTT	CASSVEQGQNSPLHF
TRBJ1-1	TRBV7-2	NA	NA	TGTGCCAGCAGCTTAGGGAGTATGAACACTGAAGCTTTCTTT	CASSLGSMNTEAFF
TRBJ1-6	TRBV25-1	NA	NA	TGTGCCCCCCCCAGGGGCAACTGTAATTCACCCCTCCACTTT	CAPPRGNCNSPLHF
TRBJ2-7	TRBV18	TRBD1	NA	TGTGCCAGCTCACCAACGGGACAGGGGCACGAGCAGTACTTC	CASSPTGQGHEQYF
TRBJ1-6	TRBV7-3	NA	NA	TGTGCCAGCAGCTTGGGGGCAGGATCTAATTCACCCCTCCACTTT	CASSLGAGSNSPLHF
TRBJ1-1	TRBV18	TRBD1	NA	TGTGCCAGCTCACCACCCGGACAGGGTAGCACTGAAGCTTTCTTT	CASSPPGQGSTEAFF
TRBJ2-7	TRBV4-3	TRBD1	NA	TGCGCCAGCAGCCAAGGGACAGGGGGGTCCTACGAGCAGTACTTC	CASSQGTGGSYEQYF
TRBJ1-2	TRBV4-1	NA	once	TGCGCCAGCAGACAATACGAAACGGACATTGCCTATGGCTACACCTTC	CASRQYETDIAYGYTF
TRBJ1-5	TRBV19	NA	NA	TGTGCCAGTAGTATACAGGGGATTAGCAATCAGCCCCAGCATTTT	CASSIQGISNQPQHF
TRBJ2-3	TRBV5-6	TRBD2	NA	TGTGCCAGCAGCCCATCTACCGGAGCGAGCGGGGACACAGATACGCAGTATTTT	CASSPSTGASGDTDTQYF
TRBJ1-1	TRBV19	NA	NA	TGTGCCAGTATTCGGAGGGGGGGGACTGAAGCTTTCTTT	CASIRRGGTEAFF
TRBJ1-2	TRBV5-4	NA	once	TGTGCCAGCAGCTTGGCAACTGGTATGAGGTATGGCTACACCTTC	CASSLATGMRYGYTF
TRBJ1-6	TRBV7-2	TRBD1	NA	TGTGCCAGCAGCTTAGAGGGGGCCTCCTATAATTCACCCCTCCACTTT	CASSLEGASYNSPLHF
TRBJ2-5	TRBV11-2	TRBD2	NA	TGTGCCAGCAGCTGGGGCCGTCTAGCGGACCAAGAGACCCAGTACTTC	CASSWGRLADQETQYF
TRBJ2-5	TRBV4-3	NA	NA	TGCGCCAGCAGCCAAGACAGGGAAGAGGCCCAGTACTTC	CASSQDREEAQYF
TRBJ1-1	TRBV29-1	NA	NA	TGCAGCGTTGCGGTCCCGAACACTGAAGCTTTCTTT	CSVAVPNTEAFF
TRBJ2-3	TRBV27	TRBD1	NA	TGTGCCAGCAGTCGCCGGGACAGGAGCACAGATACGCAGTATTTT	CASSRRDRSTDTQYF
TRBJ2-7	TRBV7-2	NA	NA	TGTGCCAGCAGCTTATCTCGAGGTTACGAGCAGTACTTC	CASSLSRGYEQYF
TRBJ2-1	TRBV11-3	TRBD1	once	TGTGCCAGCAGCCCCACAGGGGAGAATGAGCAGTTCTTC	CASSPTGENEQFF
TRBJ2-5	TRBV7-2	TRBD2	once	TGTGCCAGCAGCTTAGGGGTAGCGGGGGGAGAGACCCAGTACTTC	CASSLGVAGGETQYF
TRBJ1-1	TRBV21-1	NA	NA	TGTGCCAGCAGCAAAGAGGGAACAGGGCACACTGAAGCTTTCTTT	CASSKEGTGHTEAFF
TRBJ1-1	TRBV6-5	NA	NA	TGTGCCAGCAGTTACGGTCCGGGTCTGAACACTGAAGCTTTCTTT	CASSYGPGLNTEAFF
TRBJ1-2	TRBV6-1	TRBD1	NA	TGTGCCAACGAGGACAGGACCTATGGCTACACCTTC	CANEDRTYGYTF
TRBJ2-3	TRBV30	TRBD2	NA	TGTGCCTGGAGTCCGCTAGCGGGGGGGGGAGATACGCAGTATTTT	CAWSPLAGGGDTQYF
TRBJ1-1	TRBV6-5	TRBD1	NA	TGTGCCAGCAGGTTCCGGGACAGTGAAGCTTTCTTT	CASRFRDSEAFF
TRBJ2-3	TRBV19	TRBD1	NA	TGTGCCAGTAGTTCCCGACAGGGGGACACAGATACGCAGTATTTT	CASSSRQGDTDTQYF
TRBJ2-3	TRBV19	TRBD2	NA	TGTGCCAGTAGTATTCCCCATTCTAGCGGGGGGGCAGATACGCAGTATTTT	CASSIPHSSGGADTQYF
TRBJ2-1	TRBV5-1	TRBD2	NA	TGCGCCAGCAGCATTAGCGGGGGGGCATACAATGAGCAGTTCTTC	CASSISGGAYNEQFF
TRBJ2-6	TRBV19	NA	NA	TGTGCCAGTAGTACCCGACAGACCACTGGGGCCAACGTCCTGACTTTC	CASSTRQTTGANVLTF
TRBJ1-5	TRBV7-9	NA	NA	TGTGCCAGCAGCTTAACCCACGGGGGGATCAATCAGCCCCAGCATTTT	CASSLTHGGINQPQHF
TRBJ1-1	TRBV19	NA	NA	TGTGCCAGTAGTATGGGCGTTTATACTGAAGCTTTCTTT	CASSMGVYTEAFF